One and the same sample provided the 15 T cell receptor beta chains below, sequenced in a study of blood T cell repertoires in COVID-19. TCRdb's table, derived via immunoSEQ multiplex PCR, lists solely in-frame clones and lacks some. The sample lists about 260,000 clones, about 90% occurring once. Sequencing was carried out using peripheral blood. Receptor source: a person aged 18-29 years with COVID-19, enrolled during active disease.

This clone was detected once. The rearrangement joins TRBV24-1 to TRBJ1-2; D unclear. The CDR3 extends over 11 amino acids. The V gene lost 0 bases and the J gene lost 8 bases, with 3 bases spanning the gap. CDR1 and CDR2 from the germline V gene are KGHDR and SFDVKD. CDR3 loop: CATSDLRGYTF. For the CDR3, the DNA is TGTGCCACCAGTGATTTGCGGGGCTACACCTTC.

The chain couples TRBV4-1 to TRBJ2-7; tentative D call: TRBD1 (6 bases). V was cut by 4 bases and J by 9 bases, with 16 bases left in between. Germline V gene lookup returns CDR1 MGHRA and CDR2 YSYEKL. The length of the CDR3 is 13 residues. The CDR3 DNA is TGCGCCAGCAGCCCTTGGACAGAGCGAACGCAGTACTTC. As protein: CASSPWTERTQYF.

The genes are TRBV28 and TRBJ2-7; D is possibly TRBD2 (6 bases). CDR1 and CDR2 (germline): MDHEN, SYDVKM. The CDR3 has 13 residues. Trimming removed 8 bases from V and 2 bases from J, with 13 bases in between. DNA of the CDR3: TGTGCCAGCCTACTAGCCAACACCTACGAGCAGTACTTC. This sequence encodes CASLLANTYEQYF.

CDR3 residues: CASSATRGHYSYNEQFF. The CDR3 bases are TGTGCCAGCAGCGCGACCAGGGGCCACTACTCCTACAATGAGCAGTTCTTC. The chain joins TRBV7-3 to TRBJ2-1; TRBD1 is a possible D gene (6 bases). This CDR3 contains 17 residues. The germline V gene has CDR1 SGHTA and CDR2 FQGTGA. Trimming removed 5 bases at V and 0 bases at J, with 17 bases between.

The V call is TRBV7-2, the J call TRBJ2-1; D unclear. CDR3 size: 14 residues. Germline loops: CDR1 SGHTA, CDR2 FQGNSA. Between the trimmed V and J ends, which lost 0 bases and 3 bases, there was a span of 6 bases. In DNA, the CDR3 is TGTGCCAGCAGCTTAGCCGACAACTACAATGAGCAGTTCTTC. Translation gives CASSLADNYNEQFF.

The chain is built from TRBV24-1 and TRBJ1-1; 9 bases match TRBD1. The CDR3 length is 13 residues. Germline CDR1 reads KGHDR; CDR2 reads SFDVKD. V dropped 5 bases and J dropped 7; count of bases not matched to a gene: 4. The CDR3 is CATSGRTGDEAFF. The CDR3 nucleotides read TGTGCCACCAGTGGCAGGACAGGGGATGAAGCTTTCTTT.

The gene calls are TRBV7-9 and TRBJ2-7; 14 bases agree with TRBD2. CDR1 is SEHNR and CDR2 is FQNEAQ in the germline V gene (reference sequence). Germline trimming cut 1 base from V and 6 bases from J; bases unmatched to any gene: 8. The CDR3 consists of 17 residues. CDR3 bases: TGTGCCAGCAGCTTAGGGGCCGGGACTAGCGGGAGATCCGAGCAGTACTTC. It translates to CASSLGAGTSGRSEQYF.

This clone has just one count. The chain recombines TRBV5-1 with TRBJ2-7, with 9 bases lining up with TRBD1. The germline V gene has CDR1 SGHRS and CDR2 YFSETQ. The junction had 3 bases not matched to a gene; V was cut back by 8 bases and J by 9 bases. The CDR3 runs 10 residues. The CDR3 loop is CASTTGGQYF. DNA for the CDR3: TGCGCCAGTACGACAGGGGGGCAGTACTTC.

The V call is TRBV13, the J call TRBJ2-3; TRBD2 might be the D (5 bases). V gave up 1 base and J gave up 6 bases, with 17 bases separating them. This CDR3 is built from 16 residues. CDR1 and CDR2 (germline): PRHDT, FYEKMQ (reference sequence). CDR3 in amino acids: CASSLVLEPGGDTQYF. The CDR3 DNA reads as TGTGCCAGCAGCTTAGTGTTGGAACCAGGAGGTGATACGCAGTATTTT. The entire variable domain, with the rest obtained from reference TRBV13 and TRBJ2-3, is as follows: AAGVIQSPRHLIKEKRETATLKCYPIPRHDTVYWYQQGPGQDPQFLISFYEKMQSDKGSIPDRFSAQQFSDYHSELNMSSLELGDSALYFCASSLVLEPGGDTQYFGPGTRLTVL.

The chain has TRBV19 and TRBJ1-4, with no clear D. The germline CDR1 and CDR2 sequences are LNHDA and SQIVND (reference sequence). Trimming pared 8 bases from V and 2 bases from J, leaving 15 bases between. This CDR3 is 15 amino acids long. CDR3 in DNA: TGTGCCAGTGGCGGGAGCCTGGGGACTAATGAAAAACTGTTTTTT. This sequence encodes CASGGSLGTNEKLFF.

The chain uses TRBV5-1 and TRBJ2-5, with D perhaps TRBD2 (6 bases). V lost 4 bases, J lost 7 bases, and 17 bases lay in between. The germline V gene has CDR1 SGHRS and CDR2 YFSETQ. There are 14 residues in the CDR3. CDR3 amino acids: CASSPGTGSGTQYF. The CDR3 DNA reads as TGCGCCAGCAGCCCTGGGACCGGGAGTGGGACCCAGTACTTC.

The genes are TRBV18 and TRBJ1-2, with D tentatively TRBD1 (5 bases). The V end lost 3 bases, the J end lost 7 bases, and 15 bases lay between the germline ends. CDR1 is KGHSH, CDR2 LQKENI, per germline. This CDR3 is built from 14 residues. The CDR3 DNA reads TGTGCCAGCTCACCGATAAGCGGGGCCGGTGGCTACACCTTC. Encoded protein: CASSPISGAGGYTF.

The V and J genes are TRBV5-5 and TRBJ2-7; 9 positions agree with TRBD1. The germline gives CDR1 SGHKS, CDR2 YYEKEE (reference sequence). V lost 4 bases to trimming and J lost 5 bases; unmatched junction nucleotides: 7. The CDR3 consists of 14 residues. Here the CDR3 DNA reads TGTGCCAGCAGCCACACAGGGGGCGGGAACGAGCAGTACTTC. This sequence encodes CASSHTGGGNEQYF.

The gene calls are TRBV7-2 and TRBJ1-4, with 9 positions matching TRBD1. J lost 4 bases, V lost 6 bases, and 9 bases had no gene match. CDR3 length: 16 amino acids. Germline CDR1 and CDR2: SGHTA and FQGNSA. The CDR3 nucleotides read TGTGCCAGCAGTCCCTCTTTGACAGGGGGTAATGAAAAACTGTTTTTT. It yields the protein CASSPSLTGGNEKLFF.

The CDR3 loop is CASSPLAGVDTQYF. CDR3 sequence (DNA): TGTGCCAGCAGCCCTTTAGCGGGAGTAGATACGCAGTATTTT. The rearrangement joins TRBV3-1 (or the pseudogene TRBV3-2) to TRBJ2-3, with 9 bases aligning to TRBD2. This CDR3 comprises 14 residues. The germline V gene encodes CDR1 LGHDT and CDR2 YNNKEL (reference sequence). V dropped 4 bases and J dropped 5; count of bases not matched to a gene: 4.